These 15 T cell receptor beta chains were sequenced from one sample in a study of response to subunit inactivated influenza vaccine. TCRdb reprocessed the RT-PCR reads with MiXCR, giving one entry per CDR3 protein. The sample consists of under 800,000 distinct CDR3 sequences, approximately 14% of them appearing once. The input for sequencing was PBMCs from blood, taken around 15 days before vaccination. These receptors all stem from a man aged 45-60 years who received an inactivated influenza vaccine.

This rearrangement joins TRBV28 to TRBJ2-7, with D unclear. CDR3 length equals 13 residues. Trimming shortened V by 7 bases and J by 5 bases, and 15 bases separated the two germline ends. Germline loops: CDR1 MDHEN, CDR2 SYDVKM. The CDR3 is CASTSPPTNEQYF. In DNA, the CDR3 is TGTGCCAGCACCTCGCCCCCCACCAACGAGCAGTACTTC. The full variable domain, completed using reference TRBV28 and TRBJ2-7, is DVKVTQSSRYLVKRTGEKVFLECVQDMDHENMFWYRQDPGLGLRLIYFSYDVKMKEKGDIPEGYSVSREKKERFSLILESASTNQTSMYLCASTSPPTNEQYFGPGTRLTVT.

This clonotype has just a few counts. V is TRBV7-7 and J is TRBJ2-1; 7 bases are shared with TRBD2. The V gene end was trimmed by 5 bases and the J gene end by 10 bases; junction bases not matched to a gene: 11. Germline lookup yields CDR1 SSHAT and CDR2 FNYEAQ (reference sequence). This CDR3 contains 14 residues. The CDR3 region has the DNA TGTGCCAGCAGCCAGCGGGACTCATTTACAGAGCAGTTCTTC. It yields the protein CASSQRDSFTEQFF.

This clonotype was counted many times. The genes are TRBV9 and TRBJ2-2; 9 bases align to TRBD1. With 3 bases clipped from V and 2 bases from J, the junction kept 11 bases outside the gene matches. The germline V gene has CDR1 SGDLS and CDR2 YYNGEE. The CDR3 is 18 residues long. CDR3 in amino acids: CASSDRTGDSTNTGELFF. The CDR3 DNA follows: TGTGCCAGCAGCGATAGGACAGGGGACAGCACCAACACCGGGGAGCTGTTTTTT.

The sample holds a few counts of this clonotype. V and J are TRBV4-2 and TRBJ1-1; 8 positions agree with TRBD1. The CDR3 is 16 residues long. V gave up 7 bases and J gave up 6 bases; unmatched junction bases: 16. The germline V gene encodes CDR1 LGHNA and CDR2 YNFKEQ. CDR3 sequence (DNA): TGTGCCAGCACGCCAAGGGGATGGACAGGGTCGGCTGAAGCTTTCTTT. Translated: CASTPRGWTGSAEAFF.

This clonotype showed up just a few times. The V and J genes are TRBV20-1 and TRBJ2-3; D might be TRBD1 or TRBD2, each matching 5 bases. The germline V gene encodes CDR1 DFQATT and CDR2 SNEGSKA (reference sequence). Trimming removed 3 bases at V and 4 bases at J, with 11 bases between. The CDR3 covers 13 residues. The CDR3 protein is CSARVGGPDTQYF. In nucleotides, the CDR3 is TGCAGTGCTAGGGTTGGGGGACCAGATACGCAGTATTTT.

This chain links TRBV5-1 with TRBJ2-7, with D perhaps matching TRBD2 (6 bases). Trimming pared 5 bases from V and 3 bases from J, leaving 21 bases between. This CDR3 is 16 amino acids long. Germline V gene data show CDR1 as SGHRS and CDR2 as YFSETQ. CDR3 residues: CASRAEPGASGYEQYF. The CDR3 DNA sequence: TGCGCCAGCAGGGCCGAACCGGGAGCGTCGGGCTACGAGCAGTACTTC.

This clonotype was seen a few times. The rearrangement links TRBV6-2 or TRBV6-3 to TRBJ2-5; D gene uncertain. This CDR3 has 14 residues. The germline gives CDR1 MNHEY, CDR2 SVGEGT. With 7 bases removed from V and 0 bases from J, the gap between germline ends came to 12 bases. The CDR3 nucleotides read TGTGCCAGCACCTCCGTGGGGAACCAAGAGACCCAGTACTTC. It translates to CASTSVGNQETQYF.

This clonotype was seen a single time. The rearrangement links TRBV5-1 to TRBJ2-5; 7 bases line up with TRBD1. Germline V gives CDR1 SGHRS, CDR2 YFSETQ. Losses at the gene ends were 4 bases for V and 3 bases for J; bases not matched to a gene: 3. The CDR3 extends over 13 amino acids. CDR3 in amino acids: CASSMGQKETQYF. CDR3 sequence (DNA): TGCGCCAGCAGCATGGGACAGAAAGAGACCCAGTACTTC.

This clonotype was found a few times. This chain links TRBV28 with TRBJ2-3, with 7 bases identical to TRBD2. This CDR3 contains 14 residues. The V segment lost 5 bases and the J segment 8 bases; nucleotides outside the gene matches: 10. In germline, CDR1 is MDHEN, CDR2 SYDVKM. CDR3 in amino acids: CASSRSGDHGTQYF. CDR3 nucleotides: TGTGCCAGCAGTAGAAGCGGGGACCACGGTACGCAGTATTTT.

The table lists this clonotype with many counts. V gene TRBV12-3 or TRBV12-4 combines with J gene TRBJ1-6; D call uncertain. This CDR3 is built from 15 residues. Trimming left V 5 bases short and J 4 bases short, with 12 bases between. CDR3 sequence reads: CASSPDMGYNSPLHF. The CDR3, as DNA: TGTGCCAGCAGTCCGGATATGGGGTATAATTCACCCCTCCACTTT.

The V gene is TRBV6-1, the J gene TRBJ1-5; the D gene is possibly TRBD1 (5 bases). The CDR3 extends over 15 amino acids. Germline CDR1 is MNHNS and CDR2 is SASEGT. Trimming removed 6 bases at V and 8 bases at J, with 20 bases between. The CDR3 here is CASRRGPQLPKPQHF. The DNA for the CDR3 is TGTGCCAGCAGAAGGGGACCGCAACTTCCGAAGCCCCAGCATTTT.

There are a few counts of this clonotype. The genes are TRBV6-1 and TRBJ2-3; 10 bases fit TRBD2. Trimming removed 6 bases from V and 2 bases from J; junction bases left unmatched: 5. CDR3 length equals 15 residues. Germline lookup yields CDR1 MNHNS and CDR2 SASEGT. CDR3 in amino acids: CASRASGGYTDTQYF. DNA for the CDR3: TGTGCCAGCAGGGCTAGCGGGGGCTACACAGATACGCAGTATTTT.

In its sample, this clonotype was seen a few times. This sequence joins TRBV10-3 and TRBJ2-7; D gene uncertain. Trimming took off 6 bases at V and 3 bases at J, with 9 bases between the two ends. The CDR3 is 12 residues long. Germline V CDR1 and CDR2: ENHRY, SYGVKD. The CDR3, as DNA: TGTGCCATCAGCCCCGACAACTACGAGCAGTACTTC. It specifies CAISPDNYEQYF.

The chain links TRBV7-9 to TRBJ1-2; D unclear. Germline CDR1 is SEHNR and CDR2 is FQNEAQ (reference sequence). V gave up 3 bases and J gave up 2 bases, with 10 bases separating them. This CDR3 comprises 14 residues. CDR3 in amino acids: CASSLADVNYGYTF. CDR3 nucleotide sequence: TGTGCCAGCAGCTTGGCTGACGTGAACTATGGCTACACCTTC.

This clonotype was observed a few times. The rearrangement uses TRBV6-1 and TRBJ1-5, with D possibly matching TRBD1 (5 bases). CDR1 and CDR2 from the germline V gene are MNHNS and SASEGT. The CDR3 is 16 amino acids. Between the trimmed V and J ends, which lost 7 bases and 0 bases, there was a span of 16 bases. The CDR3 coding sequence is TGTGCCAGCACCAATGGGGGAGGGTTTAGCAATCAGCCCCAGCATTTT. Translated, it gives CASTNGGGFSNQPQHF.